This is a list of T cell receptor beta chains from one sample in a study of blood T cell repertoires in COVID-19. Repertoires were generated with immunoSEQ multiplex PCR, while TCRdb's copy carries only in-frame clones and drops some. The data contain approximately 250,000 clones, around 88% of them singletons. The sample taken for sequencing was PBMCs or T cells enriched from blood (not recorded which). Receptors originate from a woman in her thirties or forties with acute COVID-19. Each CDR3 is given with its conserved first and last residue. A D gene is named only where the DNA matches it firmly. Rows may omit the clone size; those that give it use once, few, many or a size class.

TGTGCCAGCAGCTCCTCTAGCGGGAGATCAGAGACCCAGTACTTC	CASSSSSGRSETQYF	TRBV11-3	TRBJ2-5	NA	TRBD2
TGCGCCAGCAGACAAGGCATCTTTAGCGGGTCGGAGGTCGAGACCCAGTACTTC	CASRQGIFSGSEVETQYF	TRBV4-1	TRBJ2-5	NA	TRBD2
TGTGCCAGCAGCGATAATGACAGGGATCATTCACCCCTCCACTTT	CASSDNDRDHSPLHF	TRBV7-9	TRBJ1-6	NA	TRBD1
TGTGCCAGCAGCCCAACAGGGGAAGAGACCCAGTACTTC	CASSPTGEETQYF	TRBV5-4	TRBJ2-5	once	TRBD1
TGTGCCAGCAGCTTAGTATCCGGGACTATGAACACCGGGGAGCTGTTTTTT	CASSLVSGTMNTGELFF	TRBV7-9	TRBJ2-2	once	TRBD2
TGCGCCAGCAGCTTGACTACTAGCTCGAGCACAGATACGCAGTATTTT	CASSLTTSSSTDTQYF	TRBV5-1	TRBJ2-3	NA	NA
TGCGCCAGCAGCTTGGAGGGGGGGGGAAGTCAGCCCCAGCATTTT	CASSLEGGGSQPQHF	TRBV5-1	TRBJ1-5	NA	NA
TGCGCCAGCAGTGTTCAGGGTACGAACACTGAAGCTTTCTTT	CASSVQGTNTEAFF	TRBV5-1	TRBJ1-1	NA	NA
TGTGCCAGCAGCTTGGTCCTCTCCTACGAGCAGTACTTC	CASSLVLSYEQYF	TRBV5-6	TRBJ2-7	NA	NA
TGTGCCATCAGTGGGGCCGGGGACACCAGCCAAGAGACCCAGTACTTC	CAISGAGDTSQETQYF	TRBV10-3	TRBJ2-5	NA	NA
TGTGCCAGCAGCTTCGACACCCACTATGGCTACACCTTC	CASSFDTHYGYTF	TRBV5-5	TRBJ1-2	NA	NA
TGTGCCAGCAGCTTAATAGGAACAGGGGTGAACGAGCAGTACTTC	CASSLIGTGVNEQYF	TRBV11-2	TRBJ2-7	NA	TRBD1
TGTGCCAGCAGTGAAGGGACAGGGGTATCTGGAAACACCATATATTTT	CASSEGTGVSGNTIYF	TRBV6-1	TRBJ1-3	NA	TRBD1
TGTGCCAGCAGCCCACAGACAGGGGGAGGAGAGACCCAGTACTTC	CASSPQTGGGETQYF	TRBV7-3	TRBJ2-5	NA	TRBD1
TGCGCCACCATGACAGGGACTAGCGAGACCCAGTACTTC	CATMTGTSETQYF	TRBV10-2	TRBJ2-5	NA	TRBD2
TGCAGCGTTGAGTTCCAGGAGCAGTTCTTC	CSVEFQEQFF	TRBV29-1	TRBJ2-1	NA	NA
TGTGCCAGTAGACCCGACAGGGGCTATGGCTACACCTTC	CASRPDRGYGYTF	TRBV19	TRBJ1-2	NA	TRBD1
TGTGCCAGTAGTATTCTTAAGCGGTATGGCTACACCTTC	CASSILKRYGYTF	TRBV19	TRBJ1-2	NA	NA
TGTGCCACCAGCAGACCCTATCTGAGGGGGACAGGGGGTTTTGAAGCTTTCTTT	CATSRPYLRGTGGFEAFF	TRBV15	TRBJ1-1	NA	TRBD1
TGTGCCACCAGCAGAGTGGCGGCGGGTCGGCAGTATGGCTACACCTTC	CATSRVAAGRQYGYTF	TRBV15	TRBJ1-2	NA	NA
TGCGCCAGCAGCTTTATGACAACGAACACCGGGGAGCTGTTTTTT	CASSFMTTNTGELFF	TRBV5-1	TRBJ2-2	NA	NA
TGTGCCAGTAGTATTGGATTGGGACAGAGTTATGAAAAACTGTTTTTT	CASSIGLGQSYEKLFF	TRBV19	TRBJ1-4	NA	TRBD1
TGTGCCAGCAGCTTAGATTACGCGGTGGGCGGGGAGCTGTTTTTT	CASSLDYAVGGELFF	TRBV7-2	TRBJ2-2	NA	NA
TGTGCCAGCAGCACACATCCGGGACAGGGTTCCACCCTCCACTTT	CASSTHPGQGSTLHF	TRBV11-3	TRBJ1-6	NA	TRBD1